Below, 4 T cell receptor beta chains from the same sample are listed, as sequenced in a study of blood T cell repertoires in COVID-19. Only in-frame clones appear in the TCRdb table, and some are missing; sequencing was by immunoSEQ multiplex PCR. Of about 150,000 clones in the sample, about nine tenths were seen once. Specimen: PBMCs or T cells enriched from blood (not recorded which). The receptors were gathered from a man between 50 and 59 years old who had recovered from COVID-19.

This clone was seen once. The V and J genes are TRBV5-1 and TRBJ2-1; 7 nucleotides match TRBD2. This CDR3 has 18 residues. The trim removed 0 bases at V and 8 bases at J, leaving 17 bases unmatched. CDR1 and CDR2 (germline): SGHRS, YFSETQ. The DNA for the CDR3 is TGCGCCAGCAGCTTGGCCTTTATCGGCGGGAGCCCCAGAGATGAGCAGTTCTTC. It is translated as CASSLAFIGGSPRDEQFF.

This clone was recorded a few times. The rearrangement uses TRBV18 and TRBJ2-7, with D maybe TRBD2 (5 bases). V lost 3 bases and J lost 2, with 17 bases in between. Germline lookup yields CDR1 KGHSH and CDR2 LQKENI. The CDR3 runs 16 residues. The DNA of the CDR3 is TGTGCCAGCTCACCCTATGAGGGAGAGCTGGCCTACGAGCAGTACTTC. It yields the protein CASSPYEGELAYEQYF.

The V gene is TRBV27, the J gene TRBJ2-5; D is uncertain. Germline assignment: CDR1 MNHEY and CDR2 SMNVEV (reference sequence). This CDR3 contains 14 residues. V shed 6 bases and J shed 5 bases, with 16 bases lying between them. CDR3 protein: CASRAPGYWETQYF. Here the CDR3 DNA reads TGTGCCAGCAGGGCTCCCGGGTATTGGGAGACCCAGTACTTC.

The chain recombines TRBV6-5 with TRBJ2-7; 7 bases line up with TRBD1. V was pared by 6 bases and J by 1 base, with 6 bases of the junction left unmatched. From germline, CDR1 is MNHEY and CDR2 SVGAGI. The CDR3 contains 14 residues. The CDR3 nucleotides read TGTGCCAGCAGATTGACGACAGGGTCCTACGAGCAGTACGTC. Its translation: CASRLTTGSYEQYV.